This T cell receptor beta chain comes out of a study of OX40 agonist ivuxolimab in advanced cancers. Background on the study: Three patients, one with hepatocellular carcinoma and two with cutaneous melanoma, achieved partial responses. Study observations and caveats: Within 6 weeks, CD4+ and CD8+ blood T cells expanded clonally at 0.1 to 3.0 mg/kg.

Generated by immunoSEQ multiplex PCR, the TCRdb table keeps only in-frame clones and is missing some. The sample consists of some 74,000 clones, around 86% of them appearing once. A remark on this clone: Its antigen is not known.

Deletions cut 6 bases from V and 0 bases from J, with 11 bases between. This CDR3 is 15 amino acids long. Germline V CDR1 and CDR2: PRHDT, FYEKMQ (reference sequence). The sequences come from CD4+ or CD8+ T cells sorted from blood, collected in a trial of the OX40 agonist ivuxolimab. V is TRBV13 and J is TRBJ2-2; TRBD2 is a possible D gene (6 bases). The TCR originated in an adult with an advanced solid tumor such as melanoma, head and neck, liver or kidney cancer. CDR3 coding DNA: TGTGCCAGCAGAGGACTATCCTCGAACACCGGGGAGCTGTTTTTT. Amino acids: CASRGLSSNTGELFF.